A single sample gave rise to the 22 T cell receptor beta chains below, sequenced in a study of blood T cell repertoires in COVID-19. This table comes from immunoSEQ multiplex PCR, and its TCRdb copy is limited to in-frame clones, with some not included. Here the sample spans around 240,000 clones, around 90% being singletons. Sequenced sample: PBMCs or T cells enriched from blood (not recorded which). All receptors derive from a man aged 50 or older who had been exposed to COVID-19.

The rearrangement joins TRBV5-1 to TRBJ1-5; D remains unclear. The CDR3 is made up of 15 amino acids. V was clipped by 0 bases and J by 4 bases, with 11 bases between them. Germline values: CDR1 SGHRS, CDR2 YFSETQ. In DNA, the CDR3 is TGCGCCAGCAGCTTGGCCCCAGAACCAAATCAGCCCCAGCATTTT. This encodes CASSLAPEPNQPQHF.

The chain uses TRBV7-9 and TRBJ1-3, with 9 bases aligning to TRBD1. Germline CDR1 SEHNR, CDR2 FQNEAQ (reference sequence). V lost 1 base and J lost 3; bases outside the gene matches: 1. The CDR3 is 15 residues long. This chain's CDR3 is CASSLGTGDGNTIYF. The DNA of the CDR3 is TGTGCCAGCAGCTTAGGGACAGGGGATGGAAACACCATATATTTT.

The chain couples TRBV19 to TRBJ2-7; 8 bases are shared with TRBD1. CDR1 and CDR2 from the germline V gene are LNHDA and SQIVND (reference sequence). Trimming at V came to 8 bases and at J to 0 bases, leaving 3 bases not matched to a gene. The CDR3 runs 13 residues. The CDR3 here is CASVDRGSYEQYF. As DNA, the CDR3 is TGTGCCAGTGTCGACAGGGGCTCCTACGAGCAGTACTTC.

The chain combines TRBV9 with TRBJ1-5; TRBD1 matches at 10 bases. CDR3 length equals 17 residues. Losses at the gene ends were 0 bases for V and 6 bases for J; bases not matched to a gene: 9. The germline CDR1 and CDR2 sequences are SGDLS and YYNGEE. The CDR3 region has the DNA TGTGCCAGCAGCGTAGGACCGGGACAGGGGAATATTCAGCCCCAGCATTTT. It is translated as CASSVGPGQGNIQPQHF. The full variable domain, with the rest looked up from reference TRBV9 and TRBJ1-5, is DSGVTQTPKHLITATGQRVTLRCSPRSGDLSVYWYQQSLDQGLQFLIQYYNGEERAKGNILERFSAQQFPDLHSELNLSSLELGDSALYFCASSVGPGQGNIQPQHFGDGTRLSIL.

The chain recombines TRBV6-2 or TRBV6-3 with TRBJ1-2; D call uncertain. The V and J ends lost 4 bases and 7 bases respectively, with 16 bases between them. The CDR3 sequence is 14 residues long. Germline V gene lookup returns CDR1 MNHEY and CDR2 SVGEGT. As DNA, the CDR3 is TGTGCCAGCAGTTCGTTGAGGTCAGCTATTGGCTACACCTTC. As protein: CASSSLRSAIGYTF.

J is TRBJ1-4 and V is TRBV5-6; 7 bases map to TRBD1. In germline, CDR1 is SGHDT, CDR2 YYEEEE. CDR3 length: 14 residues. J was trimmed by 8 bases and V by 2 bases; bases with no gene match: 6. Here the CDR3 DNA reads TGTGCCAGCAGCTTTGTAGGGGGCGAAGAAAAACTGTTTTTT. Encoded protein: CASSFVGGEEKLFF. The full variable domain, completed using reference TRBV5-6 and TRBJ1-4, is DAGVTQSPTHLIKTRGQQVTLRCSPKSGHDTVSWYQQALGQGPQFIFQYYEEEERQRGNFPDRFSGHQFPNYSSELNVNALLLGDSALYLCASSFVGGEEKLFFGSGTQLSVL.

The chain couples TRBV5-4 to TRBJ1-4, with D possibly TRBD1 on 5 matching bases. The CDR3 length is 14 residues. Trimming stripped 4 bases from V and 5 bases from J, with 12 bases between. CDR1 is SGHNT, CDR2 YYREEE, per germline (reference sequence). CDR3 sequence reads: CASSKGGGNEKLFF. Written as DNA, the CDR3 is TGTGCCAGCAGCAAGGGTGGGGGGAATGAAAAACTGTTTTTT.

The sample holds one count of this clone. Different DNA sequences within this sample yield the same CDR3. V usage is TRBV18 and J usage is TRBJ2-7; 8 bases are a match to TRBD1. The CDR3 extends over 14 amino acids. From germline, CDR1 is KGHSH and CDR2 LQKENI. The J segment lost 0 bases and the V segment lost 3 bases, leaving 1 base of the junction unmatched. The CDR3: CASSPGTGSYEQYV. CDR3 sequence (DNA): TGTGCCAGCTCACCTGGGACAGGCTCCTACGAGCAGTACGTC.

The table lists this clone with a few counts. This chain connects TRBV3-1 (or the pseudogene TRBV3-2) to TRBJ2-2, with 9 bases matching TRBD1. This CDR3 has 16 amino acids. Unmatched junction bases numbered 9, after V lost 5 bases and J lost 5 bases. From germline, CDR1 is LGHDT and CDR2 YNNKEL (reference sequence). The CDR3 coding sequence is TGTGCCAGCAGCTGGAGCACAGGGGGCCGGACCGGGGAGCTGTTTTTT. As protein: CASSWSTGGRTGELFF.

The chain carries TRBV5-6 and TRBJ2-7; 9 bases fit TRBD2. V dropped 4 bases and J dropped 5; count of bases not matched to a gene: 4. This CDR3 comprises 13 residues. Germline V gene sequence: CDR1 SGHDT, CDR2 YYEEEE. The CDR3 nucleotides are TGTGCCAGCAGCCCACGGACTAGCGACGAGCAGTACGTC. Translated: CASSPRTSDEQYV.

The rearrangement links TRBV18 to TRBJ1-4; no definite D call. The germline V and J ends were trimmed by 3 bases and 9 bases, with 11 bases remaining between them. This CDR3 spans 13 amino acids. Germline loops: CDR1 KGHSH, CDR2 LQKENI. The CDR3 DNA follows: TGTGCCAGCTCACCTTGGGCAGATCAAAAACTGTTTTTT. Protein sequence: CASSPWADQKLFF. Variable domain in full (rest from reference TRBV18 and TRBJ1-4): NAGVMQNPRHLVRRRGQEARLRCSPMKGHSHVYWYRQLPEEGLKFMVYLQKENIIDESGMPKERFSAEFPKEGPSILRIQQVVRGDSAAYFCASSPWADQKLFFGSGTQLSVL.

This clone has a single count. The gene calls are TRBV7-3 and TRBJ2-7; possible D gene TRBD2, 7 bases. Germline values: CDR1 SGHTA, CDR2 FQGTGA. Between the trimmed V and J ends, which lost 4 bases and 5 bases, there was a span of 18 bases. There are 15 residues in the CDR3. CDR3 loop: CASSSGGGAFDEQYF. The CDR3 coding sequence is TGTGCCAGCAGCTCTGGAGGGGGGGCCTTCGACGAGCAGTACTTC.

This sequence joins TRBV13 and TRBJ2-5, with D possibly TRBD1 on 6 matching bases. The CDR3 covers 15 residues. Germline V gene sequence: CDR1 PRHDT, CDR2 FYEKMQ (reference sequence). The V end lost 5 bases, the J end lost 1 base, and 14 bases lay between the germline ends. The CDR3 DNA sequence: TGTGCCAGCAGCCGCGACATAGGGGGCCAAGAGACCCAGTACTTC. It translates to CASSRDIGGQETQYF.

This clone appeared a single time. The chain links TRBV28 to TRBJ1-2; no clear D. The length of the CDR3 is 15 residues. Trimming stripped 2 bases from V and 3 bases from J, with 13 bases between. Germline-derived CDR1 and CDR2 are MDHEN and SYDVKM. This CDR3 is CASSLRPEGYYGYTF. The CDR3 nucleotides read TGTGCCAGCAGTTTAAGGCCAGAGGGATACTATGGCTACACCTTC.

This clone was detected only a few times. The chain is built from TRBV21-1 and TRBJ1-4. TRBV21-1 is annotated as a pseudogene. CDR3 length: 15 residues. The CDR3 DNA reads TGTGCCAGCAGCTTTCTGCCTCGGACTAATGAAAAACTGTTTTTT. It yields the protein CASSFLPRTNEKLFF.

V usage is TRBV5-6 and J usage is TRBJ2-1, with 11 bases lining up with TRBD1. After removal of 3 bases from V and 7 bases from J, the junction contained 15 bases not matched to a gene. This CDR3 is 18 amino acids long. Looked up from germline, CDR1 is SGHDT and CDR2 is YYEEEE. This chain's CDR3 is CASSSIRDRGTLDNEQFF. The CDR3 DNA reads TGTGCCAGCAGCTCGATTAGGGACAGGGGGACATTAGATAATGAGCAGTTCTTC.

This chain joins TRBV11-3 and TRBJ2-4, with TRBD1 matching 8 bases. The CDR3 covers 16 residues. Losses at the gene ends were 2 bases for V and 9 bases for J; bases not matched to a gene: 12. Germline values: CDR1 SGHNT, CDR2 YENEEA. CDR3 loop: CASSLRGETGVSIQYF. Here the CDR3 DNA reads TGTGCCAGCAGCTTAAGGGGTGAGACAGGGGTCAGCATTCAGTACTTC.

The V and J genes are TRBV4-1 and TRBJ1-5; D ambiguous. Between the trimmed V and J ends, which lost 1 base and 7 bases, there was a span of 17 bases. The CDR3 runs 16 residues. Germline loops: CDR1 MGHRA, CDR2 YSYEKL. The CDR3 region has the DNA TGCGCCAGCAGCCAAGGGTCGGGGATTTCAAGCCAGCCCCAGCATTTT. Amino acid sequence: CASSQGSGISSQPQHF.

In this sample, this clone turned up a few times. This chain links TRBV28 with TRBJ2-2; 9 nucleotides align to TRBD1. CDR3 size: 18 residues. Germline CDR1 MDHEN, CDR2 SYDVKM. With 4 bases clipped from V and 6 bases from J, the junction kept 15 bases outside the gene matches. CDR3 DNA: TGTGCCAGCAGTTACCCCCAGGGACAGGGAATATGGGCCGGGGAGCTGTTTTTT. It specifies CASSYPQGQGIWAGELFF.

The chain employs TRBV5-1 and TRBJ1-4; 8 nucleotides line up with TRBD1. The CDR3 has 16 amino acids. The V segment lost 3 bases and the J segment 2 bases; nucleotides outside the gene matches: 6. Germline CDR1 SGHRS, CDR2 YFSETQ. The CDR3 is CASSWTTGGTNEKLFF. In nucleotides, the CDR3 is TGCGCCAGCAGCTGGACAACAGGGGGTACTAATGAAAAACTGTTTTTT.

With regard to this clone: The same CDR3 can be traced to other DNA sequences in this sample. The rearrangement joins TRBV5-1 to TRBJ2-1, with D possibly matching TRBD1 (6 bases). Trimming stripped 4 bases from V and 4 bases from J, with 12 bases between. The CDR3 has 14 amino acids. Germline CDR1 is SGHRS and CDR2 is YFSETQ. The CDR3 coding sequence is TGCGCCAGCAGCCCTGGAGGACAGTACAATGAGCAGTTCTTC. Encoded protein: CASSPGGQYNEQFF.

The chain uses TRBV24-1 and TRBJ2-3, with 10 positions matching TRBD2. Germline V gene data show CDR1 as KGHDR and CDR2 as SFDVKD. The V gene end was trimmed by 1 base and the J gene end by 4 bases; junction bases not matched to a gene: 4. The CDR3 is made up of 16 amino acids. In nucleotides, the CDR3 is TGTGCCACCAGTGATTTAGCGGGAGGGGTCGCAGATACGCAGTATTTT. It specifies CATSDLAGGVADTQYF.